These 20 T cell receptor beta chains were sequenced from one sample in a study of OX40 agonist ivuxolimab in advanced cancers. Measured with immunoSEQ multiplex PCR; TCRdb has only the in-frame clones, and not every one. There are some 50,000 clones in the sample; around 87% occur only once, and more than 1.5% lies in the top ten. Sequences were derived from CD4+ or CD8+ T cells sorted from blood, sampled in a trial of the OX40 agonist ivuxolimab. The receptor source for this set is an adult with an advanced solid tumor such as melanoma, head and neck, liver or kidney cancer.

Note on this clone: This CDR3 is also generated by other DNA sequences in the sample. The chain links TRBV5-1 to TRBJ1-1; D ambiguous. This CDR3 has 13 amino acids. CDR1 is SGHRS, CDR2 YFSETQ, per germline. The V and J ends lost 2 bases and 1 base respectively, with 6 bases between them. The CDR3 protein is CASSFGGNTEAFF. CDR3 sequence (DNA): TGCGCCAGCAGCTTCGGAGGGAACACTGAAGCTTTCTTT.

The rearrangement uses TRBV9 and TRBJ1-2; D unclear. With 5 bases removed from V and 4 bases from J, the gap between germline ends came to 12 bases. The CDR3 extends over 13 amino acids. Germline CDR1 is SGDLS and CDR2 is YYNGEE. CDR3 DNA sequence: TGTGCCAGCAGTAGTCAGCGCCTCTATGGCTACACCTTC. This gives the protein CASSSQRLYGYTF.

The chain is built from TRBV4-1 and TRBJ2-2; 7 bases agree with TRBD1. V lost 3 bases to trimming and J lost 3 bases; unmatched junction nucleotides: 7. CDR1 and CDR2 (germline): MGHRA, YSYEKL. This CDR3 region has 16 residues. CDR3 amino acids: CASSQRTGGYTGELFF. CDR3 in DNA: TGCGCCAGCAGCCAGAGGACAGGAGGATACACCGGGGAGCTGTTTTTT.

V and J are TRBV4-1 and TRBJ1-1; tentative D call: TRBD1 (5 bases). Germline V CDR1 and CDR2: MGHRA, YSYEKL. The V end was cut by 5 bases, the J end by 11 bases, with 24 bases between. The CDR3 runs 15 residues. DNA for the CDR3: TGCGCCAGCAGCAACCCCCGGGACGGAGTGGCTGTTGCTTTCTTT. Translation gives CASSNPRDGVAVAFF.

The V gene is TRBV7-9, the J gene TRBJ1-2; 7 bases are shared with TRBD1. This CDR3 is built from 16 residues. CDR1 and CDR2 from the germline V gene are SEHNR and FQNEAQ (reference sequence). Trimming removed 4 bases from V and 5 bases from J; junction bases left unmatched: 13. The CDR3 coding sequence is TGTGCCAGCAGCTCAGGGGACAGCTCCTTTACTTATGGCTACACCTTC. Residues: CASSSGDSSFTYGYTF.

V gene TRBV6-5 combines with J gene TRBJ2-7; perhaps TRBD2 as D (6 bases). V lost 7 bases, J lost 7 bases, and 11 bases lay in between. The germline V gene has CDR1 MNHEY and CDR2 SVGAGI. The CDR3 has 11 amino acids. The DNA for the CDR3 is TGTGCCAGCACCTCCCGGGGGGAGCAGTACTTC. Amino acids: CASTSRGEQYF.

CDR3 in DNA: TGTGCCAGCAGCCTAGGGGCAGTGGGTCAGCCCCAGCATTTT. Translation gives CASSLGAVGQPQHF. This chain joins TRBV21-1 and TRBJ1-5; the D call in the table, TRBD1, was not verified against the DNA. TRBV21-1 is a known pseudogene. This CDR3 has 14 residues.

The chain carries TRBV2 and TRBJ2-2; a weak D match, TRBD1 (6 bases). Per germline, CDR1 SNHLY and CDR2 FYNNEI. V was shortened by 10 bases and J by 0 bases, with 18 bases between the two germline ends. This CDR3 is built from 16 residues. CDR3 amino acids: CATDPGDQSNTGELFF. The CDR3 nucleotides read TGTGCCACAGACCCAGGGGATCAGTCGAACACCGGGGAGCTGTTTTTT.

This chain connects TRBV18 to TRBJ1-1, with 8 bases that match TRBD1. Germline lookup yields CDR1 KGHSH and CDR2 LQKENI. CDR3 length: 16 residues. The junction had 10 bases not matched to a gene; V was cut back by 3 bases and J by 4 bases. CDR3 DNA: TGTGCCAGCTCACCTCAGGGGGCGCGATTGGCCACTGAAGCTTTCTTT. Protein: CASSPQGARLATEAFF.

The chain carries TRBV6-6 and TRBJ1-2, with D perhaps TRBD1 (6 bases). This CDR3 is built from 16 residues. V was cut by 0 bases and J by 2 bases, with 13 bases left in between. Germline V CDR1 and CDR2: MNHNY, SVGAGI (reference sequence). DNA for the CDR3: TGTGCCAGCAGTTACTCGAGGACAGCCACCAACTATGGCTACACCTTC. Translated: CASSYSRTATNYGYTF.

This clone was observed once. The J gene is TRBJ2-1, the V gene TRBV2, with D perhaps matching TRBD2 (5 bases). V gave up 10 bases and J gave up 0 bases, with 13 bases separating them. The germline gives CDR1 SNHLY, CDR2 FYNNEI. CDR3 length: 14 amino acids. CDR3 coding DNA: TGTGCCATTCCGGGAACGAGCTCCTACAATGAGCAGTTCTTC. Residues: CAIPGTSSYNEQFF.

The CDR3 nucleotides read TGTGCCAGTAGTACAACGGACAGGGTGGAGGGGCAGCCCCAGCATTTT. Residues: CASSTTDRVEGQPQHF. V gene TRBV19 combines with J gene TRBJ1-5; 8 bases are a match to TRBD1. The CDR3 has 16 residues. The germline CDR1 and CDR2 sequences are LNHDA and SQIVND (reference sequence). V lost 4 bases, J lost 7 bases, and 12 bases stayed unmatched.

This chain uses TRBV29-1 with TRBJ1-1, with a possible D match to TRBD1 (5 bases). The CDR3 extends over 15 amino acids. V lost 5 bases, J lost 4 bases, and 20 bases lay in between. The V gene's germline CDR1 is SQVTM and CDR2 ANQGSEA. The CDR3 sequence is CSVISDGGYSTEAFF. The CDR3 bases are TGCAGCGTTATTTCGGACGGGGGGTATTCCACTGAAGCTTTCTTT.

J is TRBJ2-5 and V is TRBV19; TRBD1 matches 9 bases. V lost 6 bases to trimming and J lost 4 bases; unmatched junction nucleotides: 6. The CDR3 runs to 14 residues. Per germline, CDR1 LNHDA and CDR2 SQIVND (reference sequence). The CDR3 bases are TGTGCCAGTAGGGACAGGGGTAGGGGAGAGACCCAGTACTTC. Residues: CASRDRGRGETQYF.

This chain links TRBV18 with TRBJ1-1; D remains unclear. Germline CDR1 KGHSH, CDR2 LQKENI. The CDR3 covers 15 residues. V lost 3 bases and J lost 2, with 13 bases in between. CDR3 DNA sequence: TGTGCCAGCTCACCCGGCCCCGGGCAAAACACTGAAGCTTTCTTT. This gives the protein CASSPGPGQNTEAFF.

The rearrangement links TRBV5-1 to TRBJ1-1; maybe TRBD1 (5 bases). CDR3 length: 15 residues. The V and J ends lost 5 bases and 3 bases respectively, with 17 bases between them. The V gene's germline CDR1 is SGHRS and CDR2 YFSETQ. CDR3 sequence reads: CASSIWGRGDTEAFF. DNA for the CDR3: TGCGCCAGCAGTATATGGGGCCGGGGGGACACTGAAGCTTTCTTT.

This clone was seen just once. The gene calls are TRBV7-8 and TRBJ1-1, with D unclear. The germline V gene encodes CDR1 SGHVS and CDR2 FQNEAQ. Trimming cost V 1 base and J 0 bases, with 6 bases left between them. This CDR3 region has 14 residues. CDR3: CASSLGVVNTEAFF. CDR3 nucleotide sequence: TGTGCCAGCAGCTTAGGTGTAGTGAACACTGAAGCTTTCTTT.

The chain joins TRBV4-3 to TRBJ2-2; D gene unclear. Germline V gene sequence: CDR1 LGHNA, CDR2 YSLEER. V was cut by 4 bases and J by 6 bases, with 15 bases left in between. This CDR3 contains 15 residues. The CDR3 protein is CASSPTLMMAGELFF. Written as DNA, the CDR3 is TGCGCCAGCAGCCCGACATTAATGATGGCCGGGGAGCTGTTTTTT.

This sequence joins TRBV29-1 and TRBJ2-6, with TRBD1 matching 8 bases. V shed 4 bases, J shed 5 bases, and the junction held 7 bases outside the gene matches. This CDR3 spans 15 amino acids. Germline CDR1 is SQVTM and CDR2 is ANQGSEA. In nucleotides, the CDR3 is TGCAGCGTTGGTTCAGGGGGCTTGCGGGCCAACGTCCTGACTTTC. Its protein is CSVGSGGLRANVLTF.

About this clone: Other DNA sequences of this sample code for an identical CDR3. This chain uses TRBV7-6 with TRBJ2-5; D uncertain. The germline V gene has CDR1 SGHVS and CDR2 FNYEAQ. V was trimmed by 1 base and J by 5 bases, leaving 17 bases between them. This CDR3 contains 16 residues. In DNA form, the CDR3 reads TGTGCCAGCAGCTTAGAATACGGGCCCTTCGAGGAGACCCAGTACTTC. Translated, it gives CASSLEYGPFEETQYF. Full variable domain (missing parts from reference TRBV7-6 and TRBJ2-5): GAGVSQSPRYKVTKRGQDVALRCDPISGHVSLYWYRQALGQGPEFLTYFNYEAQQDKSGLPNDRFSAERPEGSISTLTIQRTEQRDSAMYRCASSLEYGPFEETQYFGPGTRLLVL.